This TCR beta chain was observed in a study of T cell repertoires in cytomegalovirus infection. Study overall: Shared public TCR beta signatures pointed to both CMV infection and a matching HLA type.

This CDR3 contains 14 residues. Germline V gives CDR1 SGHTA, CDR2 FQGNSA. Study-wide results and limits: In two of eight donors, the top clonotype was HLA-C-restricted CMV-specific. Carriage of CMV together with the relevant HLA was identifiable through cumulative public TCR beta family frequency.

MiXCR, applied by TCRdb to the reads, yields one record per CDR3 protein. The top ten clones hold 15% to 20% of a sample with more than 140,000 distinct CDR3 sequences, roughly 6.5% of them seen once. This clonotype was counted ten times or more. Its specificity is unknown. The junction and the germline gene differ at one end; a read error may be behind it. The receptor was isolated from a human donor in good health (CMV status not recorded). Some clones in this sample may be carry-over from other donors' samples. The specimen sequenced was PBMCs. V usage is TRBV7-2 and J usage is TRBJ1-1; D perhaps matches TRBD1 (6 bases). Here the CDR3 reads CASTLDQGPTEAFF. The CDR3 region has the DNA TGTGCCAGCACCTTAGACCAGGGGCCCACTGAAGCTTTCTTT.